The 7 T cell receptor beta chains in this list originate from one sample, sequenced in a study of T cell changes during pregnancy in multiple sclerosis. Produced via immunoSEQ multiplex PCR; TCRdb's table is partial and in-frame only. The sample records around 29,000 clones, approximately 90% being singletons. The sample was CD4+ T cells from peripheral blood mononuclear cells, taken in the first trimester of pregnancy. Receptors were obtained from a female donor in good health, enrolled as a control in a pregnancy study.

In this sample, this clone turned up a few times. The CDR3 loop reads CASASYGQPQHF. DNA of the CDR3: TGTGCCAGCGCGTCGTACGGTCAGCCCCAGCATTTT. This chain links TRBV6-1 with TRBJ1-5; D call uncertain. Per germline, CDR1 MNHNS and CDR2 SASEGT. V was trimmed by 8 bases and J by 6 bases, leaving 11 bases between them. The CDR3 contains 12 residues.

The chain has TRBV6-5 and TRBJ2-7; maybe TRBD2 (6 bases). Germline V lookup: CDR1 MNHEY, CDR2 SVGAGI. There are 15 residues in the CDR3. The V and J ends lost 6 bases and 0 bases respectively, with 15 bases between them. The DNA of the CDR3 is TGTGCCAGCAGGGGGACTGACAGCCGCTCCTACGAGCAGTACTTC. Translated: CASRGTDSRSYEQYF.

This clone was counted once. V usage is TRBV6-5 and J usage is TRBJ2-3, with D possibly being TRBD1 (6 bases). CDR3 length: 14 amino acids. The germline V gene has CDR1 MNHEY and CDR2 SVGAGI. Deletions cut 8 bases from V and 2 bases from J, with 14 bases between. Here the CDR3 DNA reads TGTGCCAGCGGTGGGGGCTCCCTCACAGATACGCAGTATTTT. This translates into CASGGGSLTDTQYF.

J is TRBJ2-7 and V is TRBV18; a possible D gene is TRBD2 (5 bases). V was cut by 6 bases and J by 3 bases, with 21 bases left in between. This CDR3 region has 16 residues. Germline CDR1 KGHSH, CDR2 LQKENI. DNA for the CDR3: TGTGCCAGCTCGAGGGATAGGGCCAGGACGAACTACGAGCAGTACTTC. Translated, it gives CASSRDRARTNYEQYF.

The genes are TRBV7-2 and TRBJ2-7; 7 nucleotides match TRBD2. Germline V gene sequence: CDR1 SGHTA, CDR2 FQGNSA. Losses at the gene ends were 5 bases for V and 7 bases for J; bases not matched to a gene: 20. The CDR3 is made up of 17 amino acids. The CDR3 region has the DNA TGTGCCAGCAGCCTGATATCCCTGGGCGGGAGATCGGGGGAGCAGTACTTC. Amino acid sequence: CASSLISLGGRSGEQYF.

This chain joins TRBV14 and TRBJ2-7; D is uncertain. Germline V gene sequence: CDR1 SGHDN, CDR2 FVKESK. Trimming removed 2 bases from V and 0 bases from J, with 8 bases in between. CDR3 length: 14 amino acids. The DNA for the CDR3 is TGTGCCAGCAGCCAACCTTATATCTCCTACGAGCAGTACTTC. This sequence encodes CASSQPYISYEQYF.

The chain combines TRBV5-4 with TRBJ2-1; TRBD2 matches at 15 bases. The germline V gene encodes CDR1 SGHNT and CDR2 YYREEE (reference sequence). V shed 4 bases, J shed 7 bases, and the junction held 6 bases outside the gene matches. CDR3 size: 16 residues. CDR3 region: CASSGTGTSGRNEQFF. DNA for the CDR3: TGTGCCAGCAGCGGTACCGGGACTAGCGGGAGGAATGAGCAGTTCTTC.